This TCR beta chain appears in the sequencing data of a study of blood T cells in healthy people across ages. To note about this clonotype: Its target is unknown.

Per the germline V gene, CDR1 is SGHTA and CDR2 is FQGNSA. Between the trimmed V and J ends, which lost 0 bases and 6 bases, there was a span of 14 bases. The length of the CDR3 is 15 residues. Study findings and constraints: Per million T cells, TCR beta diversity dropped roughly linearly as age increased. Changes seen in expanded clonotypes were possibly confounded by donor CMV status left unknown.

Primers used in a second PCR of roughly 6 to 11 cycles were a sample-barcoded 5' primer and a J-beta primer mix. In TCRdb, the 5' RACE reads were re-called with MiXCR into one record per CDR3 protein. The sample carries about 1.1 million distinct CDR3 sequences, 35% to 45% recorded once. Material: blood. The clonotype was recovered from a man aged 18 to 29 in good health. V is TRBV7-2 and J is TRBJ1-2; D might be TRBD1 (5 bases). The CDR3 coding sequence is TGTGCCAGCAGCTTAGCAGGGGCCCTCTTAGATGGCTACACCTTC. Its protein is CASSLAGALLDGYTF.